A selection of T cell receptor beta chains follows, all from one sample in a study of T cell responses to AZD1222 COVID-19 vaccine. Data came from immunoSEQ multiplex PCR; TCRdb stores just in-frame clones and leaves some out. There are more than 95,000 clones in the sample; approximately 90% occur only once, and 3.5% lies in the top ten. This specimen consisted of peripheral blood, obtained 28 days after the second AZD1222 dose. The receptors come from an adult who received the AZD1222 COVID-19 vaccine. CDR3s include the opening cysteine and the closing phenylalanine or tryptophan. The order of the fields is V gene, J gene, clone size, CDR3 protein. The listing skips clone size in some rows; elsewhere it reads once, few, many or a size class.

v_call: TRBV5-6
j_call: TRBJ2-7
clone_size: -
cdr3_aa: CASSLVRGYEQYF

v_call: TRBV19
j_call: TRBJ2-7
clone_size: -
cdr3_aa: CASSSQPGDEQYF

v_call: TRBV28
j_call: TRBJ1-3
clone_size: -
cdr3_aa: CASSLARVGSGNTIYF

v_call: TRBV5-4
j_call: TRBJ2-4
clone_size: -
cdr3_aa: CASSLEGLNIQYF

v_call: TRBV5-1
j_call: TRBJ1-1
clone_size: -
cdr3_aa: CASSLGQGAEAFF

v_call: TRBV19
j_call: TRBJ2-7
clone_size: -
cdr3_aa: CASSNPGGRTSGDSYEQYF

v_call: TRBV7-9
j_call: TRBJ1-5
clone_size: -
cdr3_aa: CASSPIGGADQPQHF

v_call: TRBV28
j_call: TRBJ2-1
clone_size: -
cdr3_aa: CASSIAGLAGGSSYNEQFF

v_call: TRBV5-1
j_call: TRBJ1-6
clone_size: -
cdr3_aa: CASSFTSRDRSYNSPLHF

v_call: TRBV28
j_call: TRBJ1-2
clone_size: -
cdr3_aa: CASSSSLAGDKGYTF

v_call: TRBV7-2
j_call: TRBJ1-4
clone_size: -
cdr3_aa: CASSSYGEGSEKLFF

v_call: TRBV11-2
j_call: TRBJ1-2
clone_size: -
cdr3_aa: CASSMGQGALGYTF

v_call: TRBV2
j_call: TRBJ1-1
clone_size: many
cdr3_aa: CASSTGQNTEAFF

v_call: TRBV7-2
j_call: TRBJ1-2
clone_size: -
cdr3_aa: CASSASTYVYTF

v_call: TRBV6-5
j_call: TRBJ1-1
clone_size: -
cdr3_aa: CASSRIQGANTEAFF

v_call: TRBV28
j_call: TRBJ1-2
clone_size: -
cdr3_aa: CASSDAGTGGGYTF

v_call: TRBV7-6
j_call: TRBJ2-5
clone_size: -
cdr3_aa: CASSLVAGTSGRKTQYF

v_call: TRBV30
j_call: TRBJ1-4
clone_size: -
cdr3_aa: CAWSVRQGSNEKLFF

v_call: TRBV30
j_call: TRBJ1-2
clone_size: few
cdr3_aa: CAWGGQNYGYTF

v_call: TRBV4-3
j_call: TRBJ1-5
clone_size: -
cdr3_aa: CASSQDLGANQPQHF

v_call: TRBV5-1
j_call: TRBJ2-3
clone_size: -
cdr3_aa: CASSLQSSGSSDTQYF

v_call: TRBV7-7
j_call: TRBJ1-2
clone_size: once
cdr3_aa: CASSPVGGSIYGYTF

v_call: TRBV9
j_call: TRBJ2-1
clone_size: -
cdr3_aa: CASSRGGKDEQFF

v_call: TRBV6-2/TRBV6-3
j_call: TRBJ1-5
clone_size: -
cdr3_aa: CASSYSSRGDNQPQHF

v_call: TRBV18
j_call: TRBJ2-5
clone_size: -
cdr3_aa: CASSPRDRQQETQYF

v_call: TRBV5-4
j_call: TRBJ2-7
clone_size: once
cdr3_aa: CASSSPTSGIYEQYF

v_call: TRBV19
j_call: TRBJ1-5
clone_size: -
cdr3_aa: CASRTGNSNQPQHF

v_call: TRBV25-1
j_call: TRBJ2-5
clone_size: once
cdr3_aa: CASNERSYQETQYF

v_call: TRBV7-9
j_call: TRBJ2-1
clone_size: -
cdr3_aa: CASSSQESYNEQFF

v_call: TRBV5-1
j_call: TRBJ1-2
clone_size: once
cdr3_aa: CASSHGQGANYGYTF

v_call: TRBV27
j_call: TRBJ1-1
clone_size: -
cdr3_aa: CTSGVLTSTEAFF

v_call: TRBV9
j_call: TRBJ2-4
clone_size: -
cdr3_aa: CASSVRGGAKNIQYF

v_call: TRBV27
j_call: TRBJ2-1
clone_size: -
cdr3_aa: CASSFRDREPNNEQFF

v_call: TRBV4-1
j_call: TRBJ2-1
clone_size: -
cdr3_aa: CASGQPRGQFF

v_call: TRBV19
j_call: TRBJ1-2
clone_size: -
cdr3_aa: CASIGTEFPNYGYTF

v_call: TRBV5-1
j_call: TRBJ1-5
clone_size: -
cdr3_aa: CASSLAGTDQPQHF

v_call: TRBV11-3
j_call: TRBJ2-5
clone_size: few
cdr3_aa: CASSLDAETQYF

v_call: TRBV5-6
j_call: TRBJ2-3
clone_size: -
cdr3_aa: CASSLVTSADTQYF

v_call: TRBV4-1
j_call: TRBJ2-7
clone_size: -
cdr3_aa: CASSQDFYEQYF

v_call: TRBV6-4
j_call: TRBJ2-1
clone_size: -
cdr3_aa: CASSDGTSGGNEQFF

v_call: TRBV19
j_call: TRBJ2-3
clone_size: -
cdr3_aa: CASSMYGSSTDTQYF

v_call: TRBV7-9
j_call: TRBJ1-2
clone_size: -
cdr3_aa: CASSLSGGYTF

v_call: TRBV7-9
j_call: TRBJ2-5
clone_size: -
cdr3_aa: CAGDTSGRETQYF

v_call: TRBV4-2
j_call: TRBJ1-2
clone_size: -
cdr3_aa: CASSQEEGRVNGYTF

v_call: TRBV5-1
j_call: TRBJ2-1
clone_size: -
cdr3_aa: CASSKTSGGEFF

v_call: TRBV6-5
j_call: TRBJ1-1
clone_size: -
cdr3_aa: CASMNRRLNTEAFF

v_call: TRBV11-3
j_call: TRBJ2-2
clone_size: -
cdr3_aa: CASSRGTGASTGELFF